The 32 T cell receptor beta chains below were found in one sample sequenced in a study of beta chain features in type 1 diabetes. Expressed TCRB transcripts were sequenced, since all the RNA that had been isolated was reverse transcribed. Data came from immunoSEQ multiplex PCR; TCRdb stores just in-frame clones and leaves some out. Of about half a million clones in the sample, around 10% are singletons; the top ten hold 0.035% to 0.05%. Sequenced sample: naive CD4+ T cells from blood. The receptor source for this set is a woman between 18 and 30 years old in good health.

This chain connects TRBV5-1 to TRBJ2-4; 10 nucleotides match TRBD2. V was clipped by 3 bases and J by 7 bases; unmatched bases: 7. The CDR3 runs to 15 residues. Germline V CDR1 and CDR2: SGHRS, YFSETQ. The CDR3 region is CASSSLTSGTNIQYF. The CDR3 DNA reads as TGCGCCAGCAGCTCATTAACTAGCGGGACGAACATTCAGTACTTC.

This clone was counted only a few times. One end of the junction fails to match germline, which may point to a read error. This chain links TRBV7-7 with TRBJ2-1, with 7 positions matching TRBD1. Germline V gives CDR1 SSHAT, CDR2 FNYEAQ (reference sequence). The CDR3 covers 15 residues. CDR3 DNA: TGTGCTAGCAGCCTACAGGGGAGCTCCTACAATGAGCAGTTCTTC. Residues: CASSLQGSSYNEQFF.

CDR3 DNA sequence: TGTGCCACCAGCAGAGAGCCCACAGGGGCGGATGAGCAGTTCTTC. This codes for CATSREPTGADEQFF. The rearrangement uses TRBV15 and TRBJ2-1, with 7 bases aligning to TRBD1. J gave up 8 bases and V 0 bases, and 7 bases lay outside the gene matches. CDR3 length: 15 residues. CDR1 and CDR2 from the germline V gene are LNHNV and YYDKDF (reference sequence).

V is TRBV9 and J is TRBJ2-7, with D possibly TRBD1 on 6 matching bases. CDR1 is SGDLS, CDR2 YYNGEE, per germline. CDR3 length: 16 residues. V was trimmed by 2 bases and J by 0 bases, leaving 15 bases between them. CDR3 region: CASSVGDRPSSYEQYF. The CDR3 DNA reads TGTGCCAGCAGCGTTGGAGACAGGCCGAGCTCCTACGAGCAGTACTTC.

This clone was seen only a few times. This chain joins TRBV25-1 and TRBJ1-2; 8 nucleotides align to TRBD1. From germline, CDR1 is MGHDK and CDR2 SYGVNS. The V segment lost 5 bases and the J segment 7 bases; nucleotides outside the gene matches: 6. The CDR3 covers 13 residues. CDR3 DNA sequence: TGTGCCAGCAGTCTCCAGGGGGCTGGTGGCTACACCTTC. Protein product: CASSLQGAGGYTF.

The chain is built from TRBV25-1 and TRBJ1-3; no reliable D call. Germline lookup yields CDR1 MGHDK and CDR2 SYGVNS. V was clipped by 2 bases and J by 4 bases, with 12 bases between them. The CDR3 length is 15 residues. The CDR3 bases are TGTGCCAGCAGTGAACACAGTGCCAGGGGAAACACCATATATTTT. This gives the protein CASSEHSARGNTIYF.

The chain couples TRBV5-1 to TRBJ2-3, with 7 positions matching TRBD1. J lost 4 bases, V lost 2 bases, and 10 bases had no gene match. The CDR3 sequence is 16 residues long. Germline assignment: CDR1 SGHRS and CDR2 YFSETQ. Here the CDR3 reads CASSFKTGATADTQYF. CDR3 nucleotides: TGCGCCAGCAGCTTTAAAACAGGGGCCACTGCAGATACGCAGTATTTT.

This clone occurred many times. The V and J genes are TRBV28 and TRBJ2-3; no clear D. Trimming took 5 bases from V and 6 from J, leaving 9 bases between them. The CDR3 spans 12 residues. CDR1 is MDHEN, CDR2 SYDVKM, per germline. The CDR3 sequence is CASSHLRDTQYF. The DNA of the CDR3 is TGTGCCAGCAGTCACCTTCGTGATACGCAGTATTTT. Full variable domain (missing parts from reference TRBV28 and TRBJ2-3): DVKVTQSSRYLVKRTGEKVFLECVQDMDHENMFWYRQDPGLGLRLIYFSYDVKMKEKGDIPEGYSVSREKKERFSLILESASTNQTSMYLCASSHLRDTQYFGPGTRLTVL.

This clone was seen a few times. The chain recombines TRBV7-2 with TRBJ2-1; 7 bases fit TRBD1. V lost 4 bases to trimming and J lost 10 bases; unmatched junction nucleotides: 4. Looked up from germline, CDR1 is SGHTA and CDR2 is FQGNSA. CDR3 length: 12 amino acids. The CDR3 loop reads CASSSRDREQFF. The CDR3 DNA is TGTGCCAGCAGCTCCCGGGACAGAGAGCAGTTCTTC.

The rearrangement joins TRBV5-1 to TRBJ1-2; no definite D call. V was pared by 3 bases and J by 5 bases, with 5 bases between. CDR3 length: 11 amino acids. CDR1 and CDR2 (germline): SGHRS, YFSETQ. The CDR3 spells CASSSGYGYTF. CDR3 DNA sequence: TGCGCCAGCAGCTCGGGTTATGGCTACACCTTC.

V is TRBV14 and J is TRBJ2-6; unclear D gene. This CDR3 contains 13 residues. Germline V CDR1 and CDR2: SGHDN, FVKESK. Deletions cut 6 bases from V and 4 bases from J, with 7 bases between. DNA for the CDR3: TGTGCCAGCAGATCATCAGGGGCCAACGTCCTGACTTTC. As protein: CASRSSGANVLTF.

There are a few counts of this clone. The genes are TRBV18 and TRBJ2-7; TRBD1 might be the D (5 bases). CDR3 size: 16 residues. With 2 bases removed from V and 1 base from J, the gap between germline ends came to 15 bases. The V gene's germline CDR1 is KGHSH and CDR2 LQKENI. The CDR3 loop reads CASSPSNRRASYEQYV. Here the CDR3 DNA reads TGTGCCAGCTCACCAAGCAACAGGCGAGCGTCCTACGAGCAGTACGTC.

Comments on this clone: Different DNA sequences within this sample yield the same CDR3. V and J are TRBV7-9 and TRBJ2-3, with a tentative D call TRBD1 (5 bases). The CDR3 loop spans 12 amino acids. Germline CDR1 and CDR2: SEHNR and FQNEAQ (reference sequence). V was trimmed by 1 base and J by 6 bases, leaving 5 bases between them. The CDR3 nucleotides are TGTGCCAGCAGCTTAGAGGGGGATACGCAGTATTTT. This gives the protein CASSLEGDTQYF.

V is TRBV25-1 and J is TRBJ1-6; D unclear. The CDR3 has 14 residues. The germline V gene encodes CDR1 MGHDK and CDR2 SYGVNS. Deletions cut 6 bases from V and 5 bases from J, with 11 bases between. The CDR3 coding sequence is TGTGCCAGCAGCCCTCGGCATAATAATTCACCCCTCCACTTT. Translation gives CASSPRHNNSPLHF.

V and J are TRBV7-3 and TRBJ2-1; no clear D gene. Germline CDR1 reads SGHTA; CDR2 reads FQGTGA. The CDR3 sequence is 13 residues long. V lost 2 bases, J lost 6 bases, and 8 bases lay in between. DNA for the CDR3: TGTGCCAGCAGCTTATCTTCGGGCAATGAGCAGTTCTTC. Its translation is CASSLSSGNEQFF.

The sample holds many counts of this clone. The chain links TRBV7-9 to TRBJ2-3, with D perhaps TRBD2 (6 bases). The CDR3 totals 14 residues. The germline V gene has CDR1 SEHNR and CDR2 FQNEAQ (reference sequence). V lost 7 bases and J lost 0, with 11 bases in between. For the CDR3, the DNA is TGTGCCAGCACCCCAGCGGGTAGCACAGATACGCAGTATTTT. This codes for CASTPAGSTDTQYF.

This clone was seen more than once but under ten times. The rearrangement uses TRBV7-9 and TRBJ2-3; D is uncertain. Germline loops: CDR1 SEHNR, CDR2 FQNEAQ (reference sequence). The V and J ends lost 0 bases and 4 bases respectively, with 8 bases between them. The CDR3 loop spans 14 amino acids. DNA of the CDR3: TGTGCCAGCAGCTTAGCGGCGAGACCAGATACGCAGTATTTT. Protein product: CASSLAARPDTQYF.

The CDR3 protein is CASSLARGGASYEQYF. The CDR3 coding sequence is TGTGCCAGCAGCTTAGCGCGTGGGGGAGCTTCCTACGAGCAGTACTTC. The genes are TRBV7-2 and TRBJ2-7, with D possibly being TRBD1 or TRBD2 (5 bases each). Germline loops: CDR1 SGHTA, CDR2 FQGNSA. V was clipped by 0 bases and J by 1 base, with 13 bases between them. The CDR3 length is 16 residues.

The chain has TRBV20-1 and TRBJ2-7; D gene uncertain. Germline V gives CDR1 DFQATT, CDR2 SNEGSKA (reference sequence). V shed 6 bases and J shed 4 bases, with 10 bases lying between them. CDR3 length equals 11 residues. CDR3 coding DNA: TGCAGTGCGGGATCACAATACGAGCAGTACTTC. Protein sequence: CSAGSQYEQYF.

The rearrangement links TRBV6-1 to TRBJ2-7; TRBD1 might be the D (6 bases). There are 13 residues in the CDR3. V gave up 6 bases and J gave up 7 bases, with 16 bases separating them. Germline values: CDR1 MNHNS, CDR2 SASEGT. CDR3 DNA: TGTGCCAGCAGCCCACAGGGCCCCTGGGAGCAGTACGTC. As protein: CASSPQGPWEQYV.

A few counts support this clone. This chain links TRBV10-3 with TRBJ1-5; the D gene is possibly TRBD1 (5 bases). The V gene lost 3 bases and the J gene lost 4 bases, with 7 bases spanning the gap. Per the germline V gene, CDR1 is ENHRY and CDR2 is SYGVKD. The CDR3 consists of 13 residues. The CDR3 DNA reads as TGTGCCATCAGTGACCAGGGAAATCAGCCCCAGCATTTT. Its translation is CAISDQGNQPQHF.

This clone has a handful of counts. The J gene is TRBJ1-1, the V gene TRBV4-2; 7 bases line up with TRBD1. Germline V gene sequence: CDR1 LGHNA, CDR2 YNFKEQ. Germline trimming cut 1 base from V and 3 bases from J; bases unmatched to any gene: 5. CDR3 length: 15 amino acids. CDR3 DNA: TGTGCCAGCAGCCAAGGGACAGGTTCAGACACTGAAGCTTTCTTT. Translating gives CASSQGTGSDTEAFF.

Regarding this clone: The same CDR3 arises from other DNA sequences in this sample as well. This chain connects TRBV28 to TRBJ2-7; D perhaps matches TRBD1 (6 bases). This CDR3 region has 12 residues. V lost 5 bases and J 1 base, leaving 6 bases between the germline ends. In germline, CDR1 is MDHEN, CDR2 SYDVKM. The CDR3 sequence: CASSQGSYEQYV. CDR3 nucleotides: TGTGCCAGCAGTCAGGGGTCCTACGAGCAGTACGTC.

The CDR3 nucleotides read TGTGCCAGCAGCCTGGGACTGGAGGGGACCCAGTACTTC. Its protein is CASSLGLEGTQYF. V and J are TRBV7-2 and TRBJ2-5, with a weak D call TRBD2 (6 bases). CDR1 is SGHTA and CDR2 is FQGNSA in the germline V gene. Trimming removed 5 bases from V and 7 bases from J, with 14 bases in between. CDR3 size: 13 residues.

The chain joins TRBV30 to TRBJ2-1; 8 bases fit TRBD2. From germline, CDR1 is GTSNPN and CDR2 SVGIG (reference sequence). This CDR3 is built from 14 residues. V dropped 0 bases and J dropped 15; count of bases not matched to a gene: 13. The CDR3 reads CAWSVGTRREGGFF. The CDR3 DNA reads TGTGCCTGGAGTGTAGGAACGCGACGGGAGGGTGGGTTCTTC.

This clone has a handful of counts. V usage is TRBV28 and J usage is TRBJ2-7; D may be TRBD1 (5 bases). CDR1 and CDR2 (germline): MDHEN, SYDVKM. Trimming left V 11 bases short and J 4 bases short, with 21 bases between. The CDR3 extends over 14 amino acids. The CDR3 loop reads CASKGRGRGYEQYV. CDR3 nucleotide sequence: TGTGCCTCAAAGGGTAGGGGAAGGGGATACGAGCAGTACGTC.

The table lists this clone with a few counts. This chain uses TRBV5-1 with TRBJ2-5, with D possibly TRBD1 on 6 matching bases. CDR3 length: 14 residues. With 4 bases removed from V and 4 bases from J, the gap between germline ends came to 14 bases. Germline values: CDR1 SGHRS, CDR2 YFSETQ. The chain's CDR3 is CASSLYREGETQYF. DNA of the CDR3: TGCGCCAGCAGCCTCTACAGGGAAGGAGAGACCCAGTACTTC.

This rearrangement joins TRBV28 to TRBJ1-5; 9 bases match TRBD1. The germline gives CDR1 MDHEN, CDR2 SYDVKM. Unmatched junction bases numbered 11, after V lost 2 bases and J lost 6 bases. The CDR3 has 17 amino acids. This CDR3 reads CASSLPGGQGGSQPQHF. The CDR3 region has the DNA TGTGCCAGCAGTTTACCGGGGGGACAGGGTGGGAGTCAGCCCCAGCATTTT. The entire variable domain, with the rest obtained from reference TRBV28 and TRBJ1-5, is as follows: DVKVTQSSRYLVKRTGEKVFLECVQDMDHENMFWYRQDPGLGLRLIYFSYDVKMKEKGDIPEGYSVSREKKERFSLILESASTNQTSMYLCASSLPGGQGGSQPQHFGDGTRLSIL.

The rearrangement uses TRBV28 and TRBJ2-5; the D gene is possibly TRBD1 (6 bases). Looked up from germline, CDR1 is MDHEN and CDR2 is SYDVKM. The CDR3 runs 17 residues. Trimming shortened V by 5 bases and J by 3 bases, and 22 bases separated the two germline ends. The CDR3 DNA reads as TGTGCCAGCAGTCCAGAACAGGGTGGAGTAAAGAAAGAGACCCAGTACTTC. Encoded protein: CASSPEQGGVKKETQYF. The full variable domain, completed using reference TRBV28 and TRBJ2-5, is DVKVTQSSRYLVKRTGEKVFLECVQDMDHENMFWYRQDPGLGLRLIYFSYDVKMKEKGDIPEGYSVSREKKERFSLILESASTNQTSMYLCASSPEQGGVKKETQYFGPGTRLLVL.

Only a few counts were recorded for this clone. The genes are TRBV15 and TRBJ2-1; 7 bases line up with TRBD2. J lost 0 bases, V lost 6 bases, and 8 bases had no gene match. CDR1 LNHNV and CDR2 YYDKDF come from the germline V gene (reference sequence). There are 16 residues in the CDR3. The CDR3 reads CATRSWREFSYNEQFF. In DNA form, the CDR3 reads TGTGCCACCAGAAGCTGGCGGGAGTTCTCCTACAATGAGCAGTTCTTC.

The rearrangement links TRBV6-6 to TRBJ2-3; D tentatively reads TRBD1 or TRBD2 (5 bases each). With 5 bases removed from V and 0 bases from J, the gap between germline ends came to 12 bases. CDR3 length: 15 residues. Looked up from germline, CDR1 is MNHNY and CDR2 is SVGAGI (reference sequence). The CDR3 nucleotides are TGTGCCAGCAGTGGGGGACCGCTTAGCACAGATACGCAGTATTTT. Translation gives CASSGGPLSTDTQYF.

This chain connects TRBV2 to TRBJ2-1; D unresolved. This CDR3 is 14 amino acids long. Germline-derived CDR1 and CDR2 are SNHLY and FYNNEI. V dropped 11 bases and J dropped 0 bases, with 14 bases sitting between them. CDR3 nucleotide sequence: TGTGCCGGGAAAAGAACTATCTCCTACAATGAGCAGTTCTTC. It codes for CAGKRTISYNEQFF.